This T cell receptor beta chain was profiled in a study of OX40 agonist ivuxolimab in advanced cancers. About the research overall: Patients were given ivuxolimab, an antibody that agonizes OX40 (CD134). Intravenous ivuxolimab was administered to patients every 2 weeks at 0.01 to 10 mg/kg. Dose-escalation patients suffered from hepatocellular carcinoma, melanoma, renal cell or head and neck cancer.

Germline CDR1 reads LNHDA; CDR2 reads SQIVND (reference sequence). V was shortened by 1 base and J by 8 bases, with 17 bases between the two germline ends. The CDR3 loop spans 15 amino acids. The protocol was immunoSEQ multiplex PCR, while the TCRdb copy is restricted to in-frame clones and leaves out a portion. The sample yields tens of thousands of clones, 88% seen once. This clone was seen just once. The receptor's source is an adult with an advanced solid tumor such as melanoma, head and neck, liver or kidney cancer. The chain is built from TRBV19 and TRBJ1-2, with a tentative D call TRBD1 (6 bases). The sequencing used CD4+ or CD8+ T cells sorted from blood, collected in a trial of the OX40 agonist ivuxolimab. As DNA, the CDR3 is TGTGCCAGTAGTATAGGCCCGACAGGAACCCTAGGCTACACCTTC. Translation: CASSIGPTGTLGYTF.